This TCR beta chain was identified during a study of CD8+CD57+ T cells in acquired aplastic anemia. TCR beta VDJ and CDR3 were profiled, and genomic DNA was the template. TCRdb fed the reads into MiXCR, producing one record per CDR3 protein. The sample contains 42,000 or so distinct CDR3 sequences, about 70% of which appear only once. The CDR3 covers 14 residues. Germline CDR1 is MGHDK and CDR2 is SYGVNS. With V trimmed by 2 bases and J by 5 bases, 3 bases remained unmatched. This clonotype was seen only once. The antigen remains unidentified. Study-wide findings and caveats: Significant differences in CD8+ Simpson's diversity were not observed between patients and controls.

The receptor was derived from a human donor in good health, serving as a control. Specimen: sorted CD4+, CD8+, or CD8+CD57+ T cells (not recorded which) from PBMCs. V gene TRBV25-1 combines with J gene TRBJ1-1, with TRBD1 identical over 9 bases. The CDR3, as DNA: TGTGCCAGCAGTGAAAACAGGGGGCGTACTGAAGCTTTCTTT. It codes for CASSENRGRTEAFF.